The sequence of this TCR beta chain was determined in a study of blood T cell repertoires in COVID-19. Study-level information: The origin of the acute and convalescent COVID-19 samples was the United States, Italy and Spain. The cDNA or gDNA used as material had been derived from T cells, B-cell-depleted T cells, or PBMCs.

Source study methods: Nucleated cell number was recorded as an estimate derived from reference gene primer amplification. Profiling relied on immunoSEQ multiplex PCR, and the TCRdb table lists in-frame clones only, not all of them. Clonal size and the V and J genes are those of that table, whereas D and trimming came from the DNA. Of about 70,000 clones in the sample, approximately 89% are singletons; the top ten hold approximately 2.8%. Seattle patients were enrolled while actively infected and followed longitudinally. Germline CDR1 reads KGHSH; CDR2 reads LQKENI. This CDR3 has 15 residues. V shed 6 bases and J shed 3 bases, with 14 bases lying between them.

This chain joins TRBV18 and TRBJ2-2; TRBD2 is a possible D gene (6 bases). The clonotype comes from a man aged 45 to 65 with COVID-19, enrolled during active disease. Material for sequencing was peripheral blood. Here the CDR3 DNA reads TGTGCCAGCTCCCCTCTCGGGGGTGACACCGGGGAGCTGTTTTTT. Translated: CASSPLGGDTGELFF.